This TCR beta chain emerged from a study of blood T cell repertoires in COVID-19. The overall study: The analysed material was cDNA or gDNA that came from T cells, B-cell-depleted T cells, or PBMCs.

Germline V lookup: CDR1 MNHEY, CDR2 SMNVEV (reference sequence). The junction had 8 bases not matched to a gene; V was cut back by 10 bases and J by 1 base. The CDR3 sequence is 15 residues long. In the authors' workflow: Reference gene primer amplification yielded estimated nucleated cell counts. Produced via immunoSEQ multiplex PCR; TCRdb's table is partial and in-frame only. Clone size and the V and J calls come from that table; the DNA yielded D and trimming. This table holds tens of thousands of clones, around three quarters found once. This chain connects TRBV27 to TRBJ2-1, with 9 bases aligning to TRBD1. The clonotype was recovered from a human donor in a cohort sampled during active COVID-19. Sequenced sample: peripheral blood. The CDR3 DNA is TGTGCCACCCACGGGGGACAGGGTTCCTACAATGAGCAGTTCTTC. It codes for CATHGGQGSYNEQFF.